The 7 T cell receptor beta chains below were found in one sample sequenced in a study of response to subunit inactivated influenza vaccine. MiXCR, applied by TCRdb to the RT-PCR reads, yields one record per CDR3 protein. The sample includes 700,000 to 800,000 distinct CDR3 sequences, around 18% of them seen just once. Sequenced material: PBMCs from blood, taken roughly 5 days after vaccination. These receptor sequences come from a man between 50 and 59 years old who received an inactivated influenza vaccine.

The chain links TRBV9 to TRBJ2-3; D not certain. CDR1 is SGDLS and CDR2 is YYNGEE in the germline V gene. This CDR3 has 17 residues. V gave up 4 bases and J gave up 1 base, with 19 bases separating them. The CDR3 region is CASSSQTRAKGTDTQYF. CDR3 DNA sequence: TGTGCCAGCAGCTCCCAAACCCGAGCGAAAGGCACAGATACGCAGTATTTT. The full variable domain, its missing parts supplied by reference TRBV9 and TRBJ2-3, is DSGVTQTPKHLITATGQRVTLRCSPRSGDLSVYWYQQSLDQGLQFLIQYYNGEERAKGNILERFSAQQFPDLHSELNLSSLELGDSALYFCASSSQTRAKGTDTQYFGPGTRLTVL.

The chain is built from TRBV9 and TRBJ2-1, with 9 nucleotides matching TRBD1. The CDR3 is 16 amino acids. Germline CDR1 and CDR2: SGDLS and YYNGEE. Trimming at V came to 6 bases and at J to 6 bases, leaving 13 bases not matched to a gene. The CDR3 sequence is CASNHTAWTGVNEQFF. CDR3 nucleotide sequence: TGTGCCAGCAACCATACCGCCTGGACAGGGGTCAATGAGCAGTTCTTC.

CDR3 in DNA: TGCGCCAGCAGCTTCCGACTAGCAGATACGCAGTATTTT. Translated, it gives CASSFRLADTQYF. The chain combines TRBV5-1 with TRBJ2-3; the D gene is possibly TRBD2 (6 bases). Trimming took off 2 bases at V and 4 bases at J, with 8 bases between the two ends. Germline loops: CDR1 SGHRS, CDR2 YFSETQ. The CDR3 is 13 residues long. The complete variable domain, with remaining parts taken from reference TRBV5-1 and TRBJ2-3, reads KAGVTQTPRYLIKTRGQQVTLSCSPISGHRSVSWYQQTPGQGLQFLFEYFSETQRNKGNFPGRFSGRQFSNSRSEMNVSTLELGDSALYLCASSFRLADTQYFGPGTRLTVL.

This clonotype was recorded at least ten times. The chain recombines TRBV5-6 with TRBJ2-1; possible D gene TRBD2, 7 bases. Germline CDR1 reads SGHDT; CDR2 reads YYEEEE. The V end lost 6 bases, the J end lost 7 bases, and 11 bases lay between the germline ends. CDR3 length: 12 residues. This CDR3 reads CASTKGGNEQFF. CDR3 DNA sequence: TGTGCCAGCACCAAGGGGGGGAATGAGCAGTTCTTC.

This clonotype has only a few counts. V gene TRBV7-2 combines with J gene TRBJ2-1; 9 bases match TRBD2. The CDR3 is 15 residues long. J lost 4 bases, V lost 4 bases, and 5 bases had no gene match. The germline CDR1 and CDR2 sequences are SGHTA and FQGNSA. The CDR3 spells CASSSTSGVYNEQFF. The CDR3 coding sequence is TGTGCCAGCAGCTCGACTAGCGGAGTATACAATGAGCAGTTCTTC.

A few counts support this clonotype. The genes are TRBV6-5 and TRBJ2-7, with D possibly being TRBD2 (6 bases). The CDR3 length is 14 residues. V was trimmed by 2 bases and J by 6 bases, leaving 14 bases between them. Germline V gives CDR1 MNHEY, CDR2 SVGAGI. This CDR3 is CASSYGGGGPEQYF. The CDR3 nucleotides are TGTGCCAGCAGTTACGGCGGCGGAGGGCCCGAGCAGTACTTC.

The V gene is TRBV4-3, the J gene TRBJ2-5, with D maybe TRBD1 (5 bases). The V and J ends lost 0 bases and 7 bases respectively, with 9 bases between them. This CDR3 has 13 amino acids. Germline V CDR1 and CDR2: LGHNA, YSLEER. CDR3 amino acids: CASSQDGQGTQYF. The CDR3 DNA is TGCGCCAGCAGCCAAGATGGGCAGGGGACCCAGTACTTC.